This record looks at one T cell receptor (beta chain) sequence and its context. The sample belongs to a study of CD8 T cells in ankylosing spondylitis. A single record per CDR3 protein comes from TCRdb applying MiXCR to the 5' RACE reads. The sample has almost 250,000 distinct CDR3 sequences; over 30% are singletons. V was clipped by 1 base and J by 7 bases, with 15 bases between them. Germline V gene sequence: CDR1 SGHNT, CDR2 YYREEE (reference sequence). The CDR3 runs to 15 residues. The V call is TRBV5-4, the J call TRBJ2-1; D is possibly TRBD1 (6 bases). The source of this sequence is a male donor with ankylosing spondylitis or in good health (not recorded which). The specimen sequenced was blood, either unsorted or a sorted T cell fraction (not recorded which). The chain's CDR3 is CASSLSQGFGNEQFF. CDR3 sequence (DNA): TGTGCCAGCAGCTTGAGTCAGGGGTTTGGAAATGAGCAGTTCTTC.